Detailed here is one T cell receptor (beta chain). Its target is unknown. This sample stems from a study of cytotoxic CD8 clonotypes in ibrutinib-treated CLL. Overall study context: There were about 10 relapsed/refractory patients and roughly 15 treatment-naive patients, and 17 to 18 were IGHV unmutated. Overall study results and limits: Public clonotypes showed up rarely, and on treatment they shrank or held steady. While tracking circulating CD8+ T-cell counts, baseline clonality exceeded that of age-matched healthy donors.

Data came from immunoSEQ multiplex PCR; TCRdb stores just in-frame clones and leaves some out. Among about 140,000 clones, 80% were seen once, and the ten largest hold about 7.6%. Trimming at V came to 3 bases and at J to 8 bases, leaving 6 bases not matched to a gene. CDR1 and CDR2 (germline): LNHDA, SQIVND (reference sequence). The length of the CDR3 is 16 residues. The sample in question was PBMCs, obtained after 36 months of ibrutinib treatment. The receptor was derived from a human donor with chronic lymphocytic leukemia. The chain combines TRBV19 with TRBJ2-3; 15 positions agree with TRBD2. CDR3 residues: CASSIRGGLAGGTQYF. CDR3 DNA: TGTGCCAGTAGTATCCGCGGGGGACTAGCGGGAGGTACGCAGTATTTT.